The rows below give T cell receptor beta chains drawn from one sample of a study of graft-versus-host responses after intestinal transplantation. Here immunoSEQ multiplex PCR was the method, and the copy in TCRdb shows in-frame clones only, minus some. The data contain under 20,000 clones, roughly 94% of them singletons. The sequences come from PBMCs, collected 23 days after intestinal transplant. The receptors were gathered from a human patient who received an intestinal transplant, so some T cells may come from the graft donor. Both conserved end residues are part of each CDR3. D genes are given only for firm matches. Expanded clones are given a class, and other clones once, few, many or no size at all.

>15|NA|TRBV9|NA|TRBJ2-1
CASSVGQGSSNEQFF
TGTGCCAGCAGCGTAGGGCAGGGGAGCAGCAATGAGCAGTTCTTC
>14|NA|TRBV6-6|NA|TRBJ1-2
CASSYGAGLYGYTF
TGTGCCAGCAGTTACGGTGCGGGGCTGTATGGCTACACCTTC
>14|TRBD2|TRBV6-5|NA|TRBJ2-1
CASSYSLAGGQQFF
TGTGCCAGCAGTTACTCCCTAGCGGGAGGTCAGCAGTTCTTC
>15|TRBD1|TRBV5-1|NA|TRBJ2-3
CASSRGTGGTDTQYF
TGCGCCAGCAGCAGGGGGACAGGGGGCACAGATACGCAGTATTTT
>19|NA|TRBV4-2|few|TRBJ2-3
CASSQEMGLWGLGADTQYF
TGTGCCAGCAGCCAAGAGATGGGACTTTGGGGGCTAGGGGCAGATACGCAGTATTTT
>15|NA|TRBV5-1|NA|TRBJ1-1
CASSLWEERNTEAFF
TGCGCCAGCAGCTTATGGGAGGAACGAAACACTGAAGCTTTCTTT
>10|NA|TRBV29-1|few|TRBJ2-1
CSASYNEQFF
TGCAGCGCTTCTTACAATGAGCAGTTCTTC
>15|TRBD2|TRBV9|NA|TRBJ2-1
CASHPSGSSYNEQFF
TGTGCCAGCCATCCTAGCGGGAGCTCCTACAATGAGCAGTTCTTC
>13|NA|TRBV5-4|few|TRBJ2-7
CASSSDSPYEQYF
TGTGCCAGCAGCTCGGACAGTCCCTACGAGCAGTACTTC
>17|TRBD2|TRBV9|NA|TRBJ2-1
CASSAPNGGRVYNEQFF
TGTGCCAGCAGCGCTCCGAACGGCGGGAGGGTGTACAATGAGCAGTTCTTC
>13|NA|TRBV27|once|TRBJ2-7
CASSFAGGYEQYF
TGTGCCAGCAGTTTCGCAGGGGGGTACGAGCAGTACTTC
>13|TRBD2|TRBV2|NA|TRBJ2-7
CASSGRAPYEQYF
TGTGCCAGCAGCGGGAGGGCCCCCTACGAGCAGTACTTC
>13|NA|TRBV15|NA|TRBJ2-2
CATSSTGSGELFF
TGTGCCACCAGCAGCACAGGGTCCGGGGAGCTGTTTTTT
>16|NA|TRBV4-1|NA|TRBJ2-7
CASSEGQPHNSYEQYF
TGCGCCAGCAGCGAAGGACAGCCCCACAACTCCTACGAGCAGTACTTC
>14|NA|TRBV19|NA|TRBJ1-1
CASSPRQTNTEAFF
TGTGCCAGTAGCCCACGACAGACGAACACTGAAGCTTTCTTT
>14|NA|TRBV5-6|NA|TRBJ1-1
CASSLGGRIGEAFF
TGTGCCAGCAGCCTAGGCGGCCGGATAGGTGAAGCTTTCTTT
>11|NA|TRBV7-6|NA|TRBJ2-1
CASSLGPQKFF
TGTGCCAGCAGCCTCGGGCCCCAGAAGTTCTTC
>18|TRBD2|TRBV4-2|NA|TRBJ2-7
CASSQDPGLAGGTYEQYF
TGTGCCAGCAGCCAAGATCCGGGACTAGCGGGAGGAACCTACGAGCAGTACTTC
>17|TRBD2|TRBV7-9|NA|TRBJ2-2
CASSSPLSGGNTGELFF
TGTGCCAGCAGCTCACCTCTAAGCGGGGGCAACACCGGGGAGCTGTTTTTT
>15|NA|TRBV25-1|NA|TRBJ1-4
CASSEYSGSNEKLFF
TGTGCCAGCAGTGAATATTCCGGGTCTAATGAAAAACTGTTTTTT
>17|TRBD2|TRBV27|NA|TRBJ2-3
CASSPSLAGVGTDTQYF
TGTGCCAGCAGTCCTTCCCTAGCGGGAGTAGGCACAGATACGCAGTATTTT
>17|TRBD2|TRBV28|once|TRBJ2-3
CASTPTGSGSHPDTQYF
TGTGCCAGCACCCCTACGGGCAGCGGGAGCCACCCAGATACGCAGTATTTT
>12|NA|TRBV27|NA|TRBJ2-2
CASSVSAGELFF
TGTGCCAGCAGTGTTTCAGCCGGGGAGCTGTTTTTT
>17|TRBD1|TRBV10-3|NA|TRBJ2-5
CAISGYRGTGGAETQYF
TGTGCCATCAGTGGATACCGCGGGACAGGGGGCGCAGAGACCCAGTACTTC